This entry describes one T cell receptor (beta chain). Its specificity is unknown. Assay: immunoSEQ multiplex PCR; the TCRdb copy retains only in-frame clones and omits some. The table has under 85,000 clones, roughly nine tenths seen once; the top ten hold around 0.33%. The data were taken from a study of OX40 agonist ivuxolimab in advanced cancers. Study-level background: With a range of roughly 20 to 80, age averaged roughly 61 years, and 65% to 85% were male.

Blood was sampled at baseline, cycle 4 day 1, and cycle 7 day 1. Study-wide results and limits: Expanded peripheral T-cell antigen specificity went undetermined. At 0.1 to 3.0 mg/kg, CD4+ and CD8+ blood T cells expanded clonally by week 6.

CDR1 is MRHNA and CDR2 is SNTAGT in the germline V gene. Trimming left V 2 bases short and J 10 bases short, with 18 bases between. CDR3 size: 15 residues. Sequenced material: CD4+ or CD8+ T cells sorted from blood, taken in a trial of the OX40 agonist ivuxolimab. The TCR comes from an adult with an advanced solid tumor such as melanoma, head and neck, liver or kidney cancer. V is TRBV6-4 and J is TRBJ2-1; D assignment may be TRBD1 or TRBD2 (5 bases each). As DNA, the CDR3 is TGTGCCAGCAGTGACACCGGGGCTAGCACAGGAGAGCAGTTCTTC. Protein: CASSDTGASTGEQFF.